Listed here are 20 T cell receptor beta chains from one sample, sequenced in a study of CD8 T cells in ankylosing spondylitis. Overall study results and limits: In ankylosing spondylitis blood, a motif of eight highly homologous TCR beta variants appeared characteristic.

Their target antigens are unknown. One entry per CDR3 protein, called by TCRdb with MiXCR from the 5' RACE reads. Among just under 550,000 distinct CDR3 sequences listed, roughly an eighth were seen once. The sequenced sample consisted of blood, either unsorted or a sorted T cell fraction (not recorded which). These receptors were collected from a male donor with ankylosing spondylitis.

This clonotype was picked up a small number of times. The V gene is TRBV11-3, the J gene TRBJ2-1; D is ambiguous. Deletions cut 6 bases from V and 9 bases from J, with 9 bases between. CDR1 SGHNT and CDR2 YENEEA come from the germline V gene. The CDR3 totals 11 residues. CDR3 nucleotides: TGTGCCAGCAGTTATCAGAGTGAGCAGTTCTTC. Residues: CASSYQSEQFF.

This clonotype was seen a few times. The chain recombines TRBV5-8 with TRBJ1-1; D not certain. The germline CDR1 and CDR2 sequences are SGHTS and YDEGEE. Deletions cut 0 bases from V and 3 bases from J, with 9 bases between. CDR3 length: 14 amino acids. CDR3 amino acids: CASSLGPRDTEAFF. DNA of the CDR3: TGTGCCAGCAGCTTGGGGCCGAGAGACACTGAAGCTTTCTTT.

The V call is TRBV3-1, the J call TRBJ1-3; the match to TRBD1 covers 9 bases. The germline CDR1 and CDR2 sequences are LGHDT and YNNKEL (reference sequence). CDR3 length: 20 residues. Trimming at V came to 2 bases and at J to 2 bases, leaving 16 bases not matched to a gene. For the CDR3, the DNA is TGTGCCAGCAGCCAACACGTCGGACAGGGGTTGGTTGGCACTGGAAACACCATATATTTT. This gives the protein CASSQHVGQGLVGTGNTIYF.

J is TRBJ2-7 and V is TRBV2, with D perhaps matching TRBD1 or TRBD2 (5 bases each). Germline V gene data show CDR1 as SNHLY and CDR2 as FYNNEI. CDR3 length: 15 amino acids. V was shortened by 6 bases and J by 7 bases, with 22 bases between the two germline ends. The CDR3 coding sequence is TGTGCCAGCAGCTCCCGGGACGACAATCTTAGGGAGCAGTACTTC. This codes for CASSSRDDNLREQYF.

The rearrangement links TRBV10-3 to TRBJ2-5; D may be TRBD2 (6 bases). Germline V lookup: CDR1 ENHRY, CDR2 SYGVKD. V was pared by 6 bases and J by 1 base, with 9 bases between. The CDR3 has 13 residues. CDR3 DNA: TGTGCCATCAGCCGTAGCGGCCAAGAGACCCAGTACTTC. As protein: CAISRSGQETQYF.

This clonotype has ten or more counts. The V and J genes are TRBV7-9 and TRBJ2-3; 7 bases are a match to TRBD2. This CDR3 region has 14 residues. Per germline, CDR1 SEHNR and CDR2 FQNEAQ (reference sequence). V lost 5 bases, J lost 1 base, and 3 bases stayed unmatched. CDR3 sequence reads: CASSPTSGTDTQYF. CDR3 nucleotide sequence: TGTGCCAGCAGCCCCACTAGCGGCACAGATACGCAGTATTTT.

The V and J genes are TRBV5-1 and TRBJ2-5; 12 positions match TRBD2. Losses at the gene ends were 4 bases for V and 4 bases for J; bases not matched to a gene: 8. The CDR3 runs to 16 residues. Germline CDR1 SGHRS, CDR2 YFSETQ. CDR3 nucleotides: TGCGCCAGCAGCCTCCTGACTAGCGGGAGCGGAGAGACCCAGTACTTC. Encoded protein: CASSLLTSGSGETQYF. Based on the CDR3 plus reference TRBV5-1 and TRBJ2-5, the full variable domain is KAGVTQTPRYLIKTRGQQVTLSCSPISGHRSVSWYQQTPGQGLQFLFEYFSETQRNKGNFPGRFSGRQFSNSRSEMNVSTLELGDSALYLCASSLLTSGSGETQYFGPGTRLLVL.

This rearrangement joins TRBV10-3 to TRBJ1-3, with 9 bases that match TRBD1. This CDR3 is built from 17 residues. V shed 6 bases, J shed 0 bases, and the junction held 9 bases outside the gene matches. CDR1 and CDR2 (germline): ENHRY, SYGVKD. CDR3 protein: CAIRIPGQGLSGNTIYF. The DNA of the CDR3 is TGTGCCATCAGGATTCCGGGACAGGGCCTCTCTGGAAACACCATATATTTT.

The CDR3 coding sequence is TGTGCCACCCGGGCTAGCGGGAGCAATGAGCAGTTCTTC. Translating it yields CATRASGSNEQFF. V usage is TRBV24-1 and J usage is TRBJ2-1; 10 bases fit TRBD2. Germline V gene sequence: CDR1 KGHDR, CDR2 SFDVKD. Losses at the gene ends were 9 bases for V and 6 bases for J; bases not matched to a gene: 4. The CDR3 runs 13 residues.

In this sample, this clonotype turned up a few times. The J gene is TRBJ2-1, the V gene TRBV28; the D gene is possibly TRBD1 (6 bases). The CDR3 has 14 residues. CDR1 is MDHEN and CDR2 is SYDVKM in the germline V gene. V was pared by 7 bases and J by 4 bases, with 14 bases between. CDR3 residues: CASNSAGDYNEQFF. The CDR3 DNA reads as TGTGCCAGCAATTCGGCAGGGGATTACAATGAGCAGTTCTTC.

J is TRBJ2-4 and V is TRBV20-1; the match to TRBD1 covers 10 bases. Trimming removed 4 bases from V and 2 bases from J; junction bases left unmatched: 8. The CDR3 sequence is 16 residues long. Germline V gene lookup returns CDR1 DFQATT and CDR2 SNEGSKA (reference sequence). The CDR3 reads CSATRQGARSKNIQYF. CDR3 nucleotide sequence: TGCAGTGCTACCAGACAGGGGGCGAGGTCCAAAAACATTCAGTACTTC.

This clonotype was detected ten times or more. The rearrangement links TRBV5-1 to TRBJ1-6; D gene uncertain. Germline assignment: CDR1 SGHRS and CDR2 YFSETQ. Trimming left V 0 bases short and J 0 bases short, with 4 bases between. There are 15 residues in the CDR3. CDR3 loop: CASSLEVSYNSPLHF. Written as DNA, the CDR3 is TGCGCCAGCAGCTTGGAGGTCTCCTATAATTCACCCCTCCACTTT.

This clonotype has just a few counts. The rearrangement joins TRBV20-1 to TRBJ1-3, with 7 nucleotides matching TRBD1. This CDR3 has 14 residues. CDR1 is DFQATT and CDR2 is SNEGSKA in the germline V gene (reference sequence). V lost 4 bases to trimming and J lost 3 bases; unmatched junction nucleotides: 6. CDR3 region: CSANRGGYGNTIYF. The CDR3 coding sequence is TGCAGTGCTAACAGGGGAGGTTATGGAAACACCATATATTTT.

The chain has TRBV5-1 and TRBJ2-3; 10 positions agree with TRBD2. Germline assignment: CDR1 SGHRS and CDR2 YFSETQ. CDR3 length: 18 amino acids. V was pared by 3 bases and J by 4 bases, with 14 bases of the junction left unmatched. The CDR3 loop is CASSSSKASGGSADTQYF. For the CDR3, the DNA is TGCGCCAGCAGCTCATCTAAGGCTAGCGGGGGTTCCGCAGATACGCAGTATTTT.

Only a few counts were recorded for this clonotype. The chain is built from TRBV12-3 or TRBV12-4 and TRBJ2-1; 9 nucleotides agree with TRBD2. The CDR3 contains 16 residues. Unmatched junction bases numbered 8, after V lost 3 bases and J lost 5 bases. The CDR3 region is CASSFGGRATNNEQFF. In DNA form, the CDR3 reads TGTGCCAGCAGTTTTGGCGGGAGGGCCACCAACAATGAGCAGTTCTTC.

This rearrangement joins TRBV7-9 to TRBJ2-3, with D maybe TRBD2 (6 bases). The length of the CDR3 is 15 residues. The germline gives CDR1 SEHNR, CDR2 FQNEAQ (reference sequence). Trimming cost V 5 bases and J 0 bases, with 12 bases left between them. The CDR3 sequence is CASSTDYASTDTQYF. CDR3 coding DNA: TGTGCCAGCAGCACGGACTACGCTAGCACAGATACGCAGTATTTT.

The chain carries TRBV11-2 and TRBJ2-3, with D unresolved. V gave up 5 bases and J gave up 0 bases, with 9 bases separating them. The CDR3 sequence is 14 residues long. From germline, CDR1 is SGHAT and CDR2 FQNNGV. CDR3 residues: CASSQTLSTDTQYF. The CDR3 coding sequence is TGTGCCAGCAGCCAAACACTAAGCACAGATACGCAGTATTTT.

The chain uses TRBV20-1 and TRBJ1-5; 7 bases match TRBD1. This CDR3 comprises 14 residues. Trimming removed 2 bases from V and 3 bases from J; junction bases left unmatched: 4. CDR1 is DFQATT, CDR2 SNEGSKA, per germline (reference sequence). For the CDR3, the DNA is TGCAGTGCTAGACCGACAGGGCCCAATCAGCCCCAGCATTTT. It yields the protein CSARPTGPNQPQHF.

This clonotype was counted many times. The chain uses TRBV7-9 and TRBJ2-1; TRBD1 aligns across 7 bases. Germline V CDR1 and CDR2: SEHNR, FQNEAQ (reference sequence). The CDR3 sequence is 15 residues long. Trimming cost V 1 base and J 0 bases; bases outside gene matches: 0. CDR3 DNA: TGTGCCAGCAGCTTAGGGGACAGCTCCTACAATGAGCAGTTCTTC. Its translation is CASSLGDSSYNEQFF.

In its sample, this clonotype was seen a few times. J is TRBJ2-5 and V is TRBV25-1; D is possibly TRBD1 (6 bases). The CDR3 runs to 15 residues. Germline V gene lookup returns CDR1 MGHDK and CDR2 SYGVNS. Trimming removed 1 base from V and 0 bases from J, with 9 bases in between. The CDR3 DNA reads as TGTGCCAGCAGTGAATTGCCAGGGGACCAAGAGACCCAGTACTTC. It codes for CASSELPGDQETQYF.